This TCR beta chain was obtained from a study of T cells in Graves' hyperthyroidism and ophthalmopathy. Whole-study results and caveats: Onset of ophthalmopathy came a median approximately 6 months after the model predicted it.

A word on this clonotype: Its antigen is not identified.

TCR beta CDR3 region amplification was performed from RNA transcripts. First-round RT-PCR targeting the TCR CDR3 was performed with the HTBI primer set. In TCRdb, the multiplex PCR reads were re-called with MiXCR into one record per CDR3 protein. This sample has about 380,000 distinct CDR3 sequences, with 13% found just once. The ends were cut back, 0 bases at V and 6 bases at J, with 12 bases in the middle. The CDR3 consists of 15 residues. The germline CDR1 and CDR2 sequences are MNHEY and SMNVEV (reference sequence). Material for sequencing was blood. The sequence was obtained from a man younger than 40 with Graves' hyperthyroidism that later progressed to Graves' ophthalmopathy. The chain couples TRBV27 to TRBJ2-1; a weak D match, TRBD2 (6 bases). The CDR3 nucleotides read TGTGCCAGCAGTTTATCGGTACTAGCCCCCAATGAGCAGTTCTTC. Translating it yields CASSLSVLAPNEQFF.